This TCR beta chain stems from a study of radiation and T cells in renal cell carcinoma. Study outcomes and limitations: Baseline intratumoral clonotype presence is unknown without pretreatment biopsies. Top tumor clonotypes rose in blood 2 weeks post-radiation, then contracted.

Stated time point: baseline pretreatment blood. The treatment here: 15 Gy SBRT to primary tumor, nephrectomy 4 weeks later. Clear cell pathology was present in this patient's renal cell carcinoma. Remarks on this clone: Its antigen is unknown.

CDR1 and CDR2 from the germline V gene are MNHEY and SVGAGI. The V end lost 6 bases, the J end lost 5 bases, and 13 bases lay between the germline ends. The CDR3 covers 13 residues. The assay was immunoSEQ multiplex PCR, and TCRdb's table has in-frame clones only and misses some. The data hold just over 95,000 clones, with approximately 86% observed a single time. This sequence originates from a man aged 50 to 59 with renal cell carcinoma. The sequencing used blood, collected from a patient whose treatment included radiotherapy and nephrectomy. The J gene is TRBJ1-1, the V gene TRBV6-5, with D perhaps TRBD1 (5 bases). CDR3: CASSSRWGTEAFF. CDR3 nucleotide sequence: TGTGCCAGCAGCTCGCGTTGGGGGACTGAAGCTTTCTTT.